This TCR beta chain came from a study of T cells expressing NK-cell markers. TCRdb re-called the 5' RACE reads and catalogs CDR3 proteins one per entry, DNA excluded. This sample lists about 170,000 distinct CDR3 sequences; its ten largest clones have just over 20%. CDR1 and CDR2 from the germline V gene are MDHEN and SYDVKM. There are 14 residues in the CDR3. This TCR was recovered from a man aged 18 to 69 in good health. The source material was blood T cells: a sorted CD56 or NKG2C T cell subset, CD4+ or CD8+ T cells, or bulk PBMC T cells (not recorded which). The chain employs TRBV28 and TRBJ1-1. This CDR3 reads CASSFRLMNTEAFF.